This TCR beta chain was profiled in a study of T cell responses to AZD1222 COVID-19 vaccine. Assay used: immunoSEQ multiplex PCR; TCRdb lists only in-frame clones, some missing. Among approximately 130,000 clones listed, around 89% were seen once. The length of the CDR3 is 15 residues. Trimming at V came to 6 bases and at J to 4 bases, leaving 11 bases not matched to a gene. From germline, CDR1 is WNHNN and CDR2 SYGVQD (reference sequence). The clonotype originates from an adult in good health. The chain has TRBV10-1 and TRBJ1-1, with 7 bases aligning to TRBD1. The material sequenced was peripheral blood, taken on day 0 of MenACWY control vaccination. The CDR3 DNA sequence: TGCGCCAGCAGCCTAGGTGGACAGGTTGGCACTGAAGCTTTCTTT. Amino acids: CASSLGGQVGTEAFF.